This T cell receptor beta chain was captured by sequencing in a study of regulatory T cells in long-lasting Graves disease (dated by TCRdb to the early 2020s). At the level of the whole study: Newly diagnosed Graves' disease patients had taken antithyroid drugs for less than 3 months. Peripheral blood TCR sequencing and RNA sequencing compared persistent Graves' disease patients with newly diagnosed Graves' disease patients. The study was conducted in China and was registered as a clinical trial. TCR sequencing covered roughly 13 persistent and roughly 20 newly diagnosed Graves' disease patients, around 35 samples in total. Results the study describes overall, beyond this receptor: Sequencing and analysis were limited to the TCR beta chain. Lower TCR Shannon entropy and fewer highly expanded clones were observed in persistent Graves' disease patients than in newly diagnosed patients, which suggested clonal expansion. Only peripheral blood was studied, because thyroid tissue, the primary lesion, was inaccessible. The authors acknowledged the small sample size as a limitation that may reduce accuracy. Preferential use of TRBV28, TRBJ1-2 and TRBJ2-5 was observed in persistent disease, whereas TRBV20-1 and TRBJ2-1 were favored in newly diagnosed disease. A larger number of public clonotypes was shared among persistent patients (approximately 3,000) than among newly diagnosed patients (about 990).

Library creation used multiplex PCR. These reads were obtained on an Illumina HiSeq 4000. iRepertoire HTBI primers and Arm-PCR amplification of CDR3 regions were used to construct TCR beta libraries. Before sequencing, the PCR products went through gel purification. On the study's bioinformatics: Gene usage analysis of CDR3 amino acid clonotypes used the 62 TRBV and some 13 TRBJ segments found across samples. COPE and FqMerger were used to merge filtered high-quality paired reads into contigs. BLAST was used to align contigs to IMGT TRBV, TRBD and TRBJ reference genes, with CDR3 defined following IMGT. Any clonotype with a frequency above 0.1% was counted as a highly expanded clone. Repertoire diversity was measured by Shannon entropy, and V-J evenness by the Gini coefficient. A clonotype was considered public if more than one individual shared it. TCRdb itself trimmed the public reads at Q25 with fastp, ran MiXCR and retained productive beta chains. Each entry is one CDR3 protein sequence, shown with its most common DNA and genes. For this entry, the V and J calls and clone size follow TCRdb and not the study's own pipeline. The sample table shows 300,000 to 400,000 distinct CDR3 sequences, and under 20% are seen once. The biggest ten clones account for roughly 35% of the sample.

This clonotype was detected a few times. Its recognized antigen is unknown. Per-base quality was not reported, and no clone a single base away is much larger than it. Including cysteine and phenylalanine, the CDR3 has 16 amino acids. Only CDR3 DNA remains: 48 bases, in frame from the first base. V trim: 6 bases; J trim: 2 bases; unmatched bases: 12. According to the germline V gene, CDR1 reads MNHNS and CDR2 reads SASEGT. This specimen's time point label, interpreted: newly diagnosed GD, antithyroid drugs for less than 3 months. For both TCR sequencing and RNA sequencing, RNA was extracted from PBMCs in TRIzol. The diagnosis of Graves' disease followed American Thyroid Association guidelines. Patients for the study were recruited at an endocrinology department in Xi'an, China. Each patient gave 9 to 10 milliliters of peripheral blood, collected in an EDTA anticoagulant tube. Ficoll Paque Plus density gradient separation was used to isolate PBMCs, and no further T cell sorting was performed. An Agilent 2100 Bioanalyzer and agarose gel were used to assess RNA quality, and a NanoDrop 2000 was used to measure RNA concentration.

The origin of this receptor is a female donor with Graves disease. The chain employs TRBV6-1 and TRBJ2-7; 8 bases in the middle match TRBD2. Sequences were derived from peripheral blood mononuclear cells (PBMCs), sampled at new diagnosis, from a patient treated with antithyroid drugs. The DNA sequence reads TGTGCCAGCAGGGTGGGCAGCGGGAGTTCGACCTACGAGCAGTACTTC. Translation gives CASRVGSGSSTYEQYF.